A single T cell receptor beta chain is shown here with its context. Its cognate antigen is unknown. The record originates from a study of beta chain features in type 1 diabetes. cDNA synthesis used the whole RNA isolate, giving expressed TCRB sequences. Assay used: immunoSEQ multiplex PCR; TCRdb lists only in-frame clones, some missing. The sample comprises about 25,000 clones, 40% to 60% of which are singletons, and 0.3% to 0.35% rests with the top ten. Study findings and constraints: Shorter TCRB CDR3s, moderately but significantly so, marked every one of the four CD4+ subsets in Type 1 diabetes patients.

Sequencing was carried out using stem cell memory CD4+ T cells from blood. This clonotype was obtained from a young man with type 1 diabetes.

The CDR3 DNA follows: TGCGCCAGCAGCCAATTTGGCCTAGGGGGCTCGAAGGAGCAGTACTTC. Its translation: CASSQFGLGGSKEQYF. The chain joins TRBV4-1 to TRBJ2-7; 7 nucleotides line up with TRBD1. Germline lookup yields CDR1 MGHRA and CDR2 YSYEKL. The CDR3 runs 16 residues. The V gene end was trimmed by 2 bases and the J gene end by 7 bases; junction bases not matched to a gene: 14.